The rows below give T cell receptor beta chains drawn from one sample of a study of identical twins. MiXCR was run by TCRdb on the 5' RACE reads, yielding one entry per CDR3 protein. The sample holds hundreds of thousands of distinct CDR3 sequences; about 9.4% are singletons and the top ten take approximately 0.96%. These same records also appear under a second study, on yellow fever vaccine responses in identical twins.

The sample taken for sequencing was PBMCs. The source is a woman aged 18-29 years in good health. Both conserved end residues are part of each CDR3. The order of the fields is V gene, D gene, J gene, clone size, CDR3 length, CDR3 protein, CDR3 DNA. D genes are given only for firm matches. Not every row has a clone size; where given, it reads once, few, many or a size class.

>TRBV20-1|TRBD2|TRBJ2-7|few|15
CSAIAGERSSYEQYF
TGCAGTGCTATAGCGGGGGAAAGGAGCTCCTACGAGCAGTACTTC
>TRBV27|NA|TRBJ2-7|NA|12
CANLTGFYEQYF
TGTGCCAACCTGACAGGTTTCTACGAGCAGTACTTC
>TRBV4-3|NA|TRBJ2-1|many|14
CASSLMMAGDEQFF
TGCGCCAGCAGCCTAATGATGGCAGGCGATGAGCAGTTCTTC
>TRBV28|NA|TRBJ2-7|NA|13
CASSDPMGTEQYF
TGTGCCAGCAGTGACCCAATGGGGACCGAGCAGTACTTC
>TRBV27|TRBD1|TRBJ2-2|few|17
CASSASRTGAVSGELFF
TGTGCCAGCAGTGCCTCAAGGACAGGGGCGGTGTCCGGGGAGCTGTTTTTT
>TRBV28|NA|TRBJ2-5|many|15
CASSPDRLYQETQYF
TGTGCCAGCAGTCCTGACAGATTATACCAAGAGACCCAGTACTTC
>TRBV5-1|NA|TRBJ1-2|NA|14
CASSLQGTNYGYTF
TGCGCCAGCAGCTTGCAGGGGACTAACTATGGCTACACCTTC
>TRBV7-9|TRBD2|TRBJ2-7|many|14
CASSLQAGDYEQYF
TGTGCCAGCAGCTTACAGGCGGGAGACTACGAGCAGTACTTC
>TRBV7-9|TRBD1|TRBJ2-7|few|13
CASRKGTGDEQYF
TGTGCCAGCAGAAAAGGGACAGGGGACGAGCAGTACTTC
>TRBV11-2|TRBD2|TRBJ2-5|few|15
CASSLMRESYETQYF
TGTGCCAGCAGCTTGATGCGGGAGAGCTATGAGACCCAGTACTTC
>TRBV6-2/TRBV6-3|NA|TRBJ2-1|NA|11
CASSPAHEQFF
TGTGCCAGCAGTCCTGCCCATGAGCAGTTCTTC
>TRBV21-1|NA|TRBJ2-2|many|14
CASSKPANTGELFF
TGTGCCAGCAGCAAACCAGCGAACACCGGGGAGCTGTTTTTT
>TRBV11-1|TRBD1|TRBJ2-7|NA|15
CASSLRTTGGYEQYF
TGTGCCAGCAGCCTCCGGACGACAGGGGGCTACGAGCAGTACTTC
>TRBV7-2|NA|TRBJ2-2|many|12
CASSYPAGELFF
TGTGCCAGCAGCTACCCGGCCGGGGAGCTGTTTTTT
>TRBV6-5|NA|TRBJ2-3|few|16
CASSYGQGLGVDTQYF
TGTGCCAGCAGTTACGGTCAGGGACTGGGTGTTGATACGCAGTATTTT
>TRBV7-2|TRBD2|TRBJ2-7|few|15
CASSQRATSGTQQYF
TGTGCCAGCAGCCAACGAGCGACTAGCGGGACCCAGCAGTACTTC
>TRBV7-9|NA|TRBJ2-2|NA|14
CASRLGLDTGELFF
TGTGCCAGCAGACTAGGGCTGGACACCGGGGAGCTGTTTTTT
>TRBV5-6|TRBD2|TRBJ2-1|few|17
CASSLYRGLAGGNEQFF
TGTGCCAGCAGCCTCTACAGGGGACTAGCGGGAGGTAATGAGCAGTTCTTC
>TRBV29-1|TRBD1|TRBJ2-5|NA|15
CSVEGSQGVGETQYF
TGCAGCGTTGAAGGGAGTCAGGGGGTCGGAGAGACCCAGTACTTC
>TRBV6-5|TRBD2|TRBJ2-2|NA|17
CASSYSLERGSAGELFF
TGTGCCAGCAGTTACTCCCTCGAGCGGGGGTCAGCCGGGGAGCTGTTTTTT
>TRBV9|NA|TRBJ1-5|many|15
CASSVTAGGNQPQHF
TGTGCCAGCAGCGTTACCGCAGGGGGCAATCAGCCCCAGCATTTT
>TRBV4-3|TRBD2|TRBJ2-3|NA|17
CASSQDGSGRAADTQYF
TGCGCCAGCAGCCAAGATGGCAGCGGGAGGGCTGCAGATACGCAGTATTTT
>TRBV7-9|NA|TRBJ2-4|many|16
CASSYTPSIAKNIQYF
TGTGCCAGCAGTTATACCCCATCGATAGCCAAAAACATTCAGTACTTC
>TRBV3-1|NA|TRBJ2-3|NA|15
CASSQGAADTDTQYF
TGTGCCAGCAGCCAGGGAGCAGCAGACACAGATACGCAGTATTTT
>TRBV15|NA|TRBJ2-2|many|15
CATSRDLAFTGELFF
TGTGCCACCAGCAGAGATCTGGCCTTCACCGGGGAGCTGTTTTTT
>TRBV29-1|NA|TRBJ2-1|NA|17
CSVEAFTSWSSYNEQFF
TGCAGCGTTGAAGCCTTTACTAGCTGGAGCTCCTACAATGAGCAGTTCTTC
>TRBV29-1|NA|TRBJ1-1|NA|11
CSLGVGTEAFF
TGCAGCCTAGGGGTTGGGACTGAAGCTTTCTTT
>TRBV10-3|TRBD1|TRBJ2-7|NA|13
CATMTGVVDEQYF
TGTGCCACTATGACAGGGGTTGTGGACGAGCAGTACTTC
>TRBV7-9|TRBD2|TRBJ2-3|NA|17
CASSSTGLADSTDTQYF
TGTGCCAGCAGCTCCACCGGACTAGCGGATAGCACAGATACGCAGTATTTT
>TRBV20-1|TRBD1|TRBJ1-1|NA|11
CSAEGAGEAFF
TGCAGTGCTGAGGGGGCAGGTGAAGCTTTCTTT
>TRBV15|NA|TRBJ2-2|few|13
CATSRDLTGELFF
TGTGCCACCAGCAGAGATCTAACCGGGGAGCTGTTTTTT
>TRBV27|NA|TRBJ2-3|NA|17
CASRSYISADHTDTQYF
TGTGCCAGCAGATCCTACATCTCCGCCGATCACACAGATACGCAGTATTTT
>TRBV2|NA|TRBJ2-7|NA|15
CASSEAGELGYEQYF
TGTGCCAGCAGTGAAGCAGGGGAATTGGGGTACGAGCAGTACTTC
>TRBV6-1|NA|TRBJ2-3|few|15
CASSRTVPSTDTQYF
TGTGCCAGCAGCAGGACAGTTCCTAGCACAGATACGCAGTATTTT
>TRBV27|TRBD2|TRBJ2-7|once|15
CASRILAGGNNEQYF
TGTGCCAGCAGGATCCTAGCGGGAGGTAACAACGAGCAGTACTTC
>TRBV6-5|NA|TRBJ2-1|few|14
CASSFAIGNNEQFF
TGTGCCAGCAGTTTCGCGATTGGCAACAATGAGCAGTTCTTC
>TRBV4-2|NA|TRBJ2-5|few|14
CASSQETRVQTQYF
TGTGCCAGCAGCCAGGAAACTAGAGTACAGACCCAGTACTTC
>TRBV2|NA|TRBJ1-6|NA|16
CASSDYLGTTNSPLHF
TGTGCCAGCAGTGATTATTTGGGGACCACCAATTCACCCCTCCACTTT
>TRBV6-4|NA|TRBJ2-2|NA|20
CASRDTTGGRRREDTGELFF
TGTGCCAGCAGGGACACAACTGGAGGGCGAAGGCGTGAGGACACCGGGGAGCTGTTTTTT
>TRBV7-8|NA|TRBJ2-7|NA|16
CASSLLAGQPIYEQYF
TGTGCCAGCAGCTTATTGGCGGGACAGCCAATCTACGAGCAGTACTTC
>TRBV7-9|TRBD2|TRBJ2-1|NA|15
CASSRLAGDDAEQFF
TGTGCCAGCAGCCGACTAGCGGGAGACGATGCTGAGCAGTTCTTC
>TRBV5-5|TRBD2|TRBJ2-7|NA|17
CASRQGEAGGAYYEQYF
TGTGCCAGCAGACAGGGAGAGGCGGGAGGGGCCTACTACGAGCAGTACTTC
>TRBV2|TRBD1|TRBJ2-7|few|13
CASSGQFSYEQYF
TGTGCCAGCTCGGGACAGTTCTCCTACGAGCAGTACTTC
>TRBV10-2|NA|TRBJ1-2|few|13
CASRTPTNYGYTF
TGCGCCAGCAGGACACCTACTAACTATGGCTACACCTTC
>TRBV6-2/TRBV6-3|NA|TRBJ2-5|many|12
CASGQRQETQYF
TGTGCCAGCGGGCAGCGACAAGAGACCCAGTACTTC
>TRBV14|TRBD2|TRBJ2-7|few|17
CASSPRAGLAGSYEQYF
TGTGCCAGCAGCCCCCGCGCCGGACTAGCGGGCTCCTACGAGCAGTACTTC
>TRBV7-2|NA|TRBJ1-5|NA|15
CASSLMGKSNQPQHF
TGTGCCAGCAGCTTAATGGGCAAGTCCAATCAGCCCCAGCATTTT
>TRBV24-1|NA|TRBJ2-2|NA|13
CATTASQGGELFF
TGTGCCACCACCGCCTCCCAGGGCGGGGAGCTGTTTTTT
>TRBV7-9|NA|TRBJ2-5|few|15
CASSFIQEVGETQYF
TGTGCCAGCAGCTTTATACAGGAGGTGGGCGAGACCCAGTACTTC
>TRBV6-2/TRBV6-3|NA|TRBJ2-7|NA|15
CASSSAGTDIYEQYF
TGTGCCAGCAGTTCAGCCGGGACGGATATTTACGAGCAGTACTTC
>TRBV27|NA|TRBJ2-7|NA|15
CASSLSGGAFYEQYF
TGTGCCAGCAGTTTATCTGGGGGGGCGTTCTACGAGCAGTACTTC
>TRBV10-3|NA|TRBJ2-1|many|13
CAINGLAFDEQFF
TGTGCCATCAATGGTCTAGCTTTCGATGAGCAGTTCTTC
>TRBV6-2/TRBV6-3|NA|TRBJ2-2|few|16
CASRTPTGKNTGELFF
TGTGCCAGCAGAACCCCCACAGGGAAGAACACCGGGGAGCTGTTTTTT